A single sample gave rise to the 20 T cell receptor beta chains below, sequenced in a study of cytomegalovirus exposure and HLA in healthy donors. PCR involved 60 Vbeta and 13 Jbeta primers. Sequenced by immunoSEQ multiplex PCR; TCRdb stores in-frame clones only, minus some. The data show 110,000 to 150,000 clones, about 82% seen once. Sequencing was carried out using PBMCs. The source is a woman aged 40 to 49 in good health and CMV-seropositive.

The V and J genes are TRBV28 and TRBJ2-3; perhaps TRBD2 as D (6 bases). V lost 4 bases, J lost 7 bases, and 9 bases lay in between. Germline lookup yields CDR1 MDHEN and CDR2 SYDVKM. This CDR3 is 12 amino acids long. CDR3 residues: CASSYGGNTQYF. Written as DNA, the CDR3 is TGTGCCAGCAGTTACGGAGGGAATACGCAGTATTTT.

There are a few counts of this clone. The chain links TRBV7-2 to TRBJ2-3; D perhaps matches TRBD2 (5 bases). This CDR3 is built from 13 residues. Germline values: CDR1 SGHTA, CDR2 FQGNSA. Trimming took off 6 bases at V and 2 bases at J, with 9 bases between the two ends. CDR3 loop: CASRARVTDTQYF. The CDR3 nucleotides read TGTGCCAGCAGAGCGAGGGTCACAGATACGCAGTATTTT. The whole variable domain, filled in from reference TRBV7-2 and TRBJ2-3, reads GAGVSQSPSNKVTEKGKDVELRCDPISGHTALYWYRQSLGQGLEFLIYFQGNSAPDKSGLPSDRFSAERTGGSVSTLTIQRTQQEDSAVYLCASRARVTDTQYFGPGTRLTVL.

The V and J genes are TRBV11-2 and TRBJ1-5, with 8 bases that match TRBD1. The germline V gene encodes CDR1 SGHAT and CDR2 FQNNGV. The J segment lost 3 bases and the V segment lost 1 base, leaving 2 bases of the junction unmatched. This CDR3 is 15 amino acids long. CDR3 amino acids: CASSLGRGPNQPQHF. The CDR3 region has the DNA TGTGCCAGCAGCTTAGGCAGGGGGCCCAATCAGCCCCAGCATTTT. Filled out from reference TRBV11-2 and TRBJ1-5, the complete variable domain reads EAGVAQSPRYKIIEKRQSVAFWCNPISGHATLYWYQQILGQGPKLLIQFQNNGVVDDSQLPKDRFSAERLKGVDSTLKIQPAKLEDSAVYLCASSLGRGPNQPQHFGDGTRLSIL.

A remark on this clone: The sample carries other DNA sequences with the same CDR3. The J gene is TRBJ2-2, the V gene TRBV5-1; 11 nucleotides agree with TRBD2. The CDR3 has 14 residues. The germline V gene encodes CDR1 SGHRS and CDR2 YFSETQ. Trimming took 7 bases from V and 1 from J; bases not matched to a gene: 0. The CDR3 loop is CASGTSGNTGELFF. The CDR3 bases are TGCGCCAGCGGGACTAGCGGGAACACCGGGGAGCTGTTTTTT.

This clone came up once. The chain couples TRBV2 to TRBJ2-4, with TRBD1 identical over 11 bases. V shed 6 bases, J shed 9 bases, and the junction held 10 bases outside the gene matches. The CDR3 spans 15 residues. The V gene's germline CDR1 is SNHLY and CDR2 FYNNEI. The CDR3 nucleotides read TGTGCCAGCAGGGACCCCGGGACAGGGGGGGGCATTCAGTACTTC. It codes for CASRDPGTGGGIQYF.

This clone occurred once. V gene TRBV30 combines with J gene TRBJ2-2; D remains ambiguous. Trimming took 2 bases from V and 5 from J, leaving 6 bases between them. CDR3 length: 12 residues. Germline lookup yields CDR1 GTSNPN and CDR2 SVGIG (reference sequence). The CDR3 DNA reads TGTGCCTGGAGTCAGCGAACCGGGGAGCTGTTTTTT. Its translation: CAWSQRTGELFF.

The chain joins TRBV29-1 to TRBJ1-2; TRBD1 matches at 8 bases. Germline V CDR1 and CDR2: SQVTM, ANQGSEA. There are 15 residues in the CDR3. V gave up 5 bases and J gave up 4 bases; unmatched junction bases: 12. CDR3 in amino acids: CSVWGTGRFGYGYTF. CDR3 sequence (DNA): TGCAGCGTTTGGGGGACAGGTCGCTTTGGCTATGGCTACACCTTC.

This chain uses TRBV9 with TRBJ2-7, with D tentatively TRBD1 (5 bases). CDR1 is SGDLS, CDR2 YYNGEE, per germline. CDR3 size: 14 residues. The V end was cut by 3 bases, the J end by 0 bases, with 10 bases between. CDR3 loop: CASSGQGNSYEQYF. In DNA form, the CDR3 reads TGTGCCAGCAGCGGGCAGGGTAACTCCTACGAGCAGTACTTC.

The chain joins TRBV28 to TRBJ1-2; tentatively, D is TRBD1 (5 bases). The germline V gene encodes CDR1 MDHEN and CDR2 SYDVKM. The CDR3 is 14 residues long. The V end was cut by 5 bases, the J end by 4 bases, with 14 bases between. In DNA, the CDR3 is TGTGCCAGCAGTCGCTGGGGCAGGGTCTATGGCTACACCTTC. This codes for CASSRWGRVYGYTF.

The chain carries TRBV7-8 and TRBJ2-5; perhaps TRBD1 as D (5 bases). The length of the CDR3 is 15 residues. Deletions cut 2 bases from V and 3 bases from J, with 13 bases between. Germline V CDR1 and CDR2: SGHVS, FQNEAQ. Here the CDR3 reads CASSLRYDREETQYF. CDR3 sequence (DNA): TGTGCCAGCAGCTTACGATATGACAGAGAAGAGACCCAGTACTTC.

The gene calls are TRBV7-3 and TRBJ2-3; possibly TRBD2 for D (7 bases). Looked up from germline, CDR1 is SGHTA and CDR2 is FQGTGA. V lost 5 bases to trimming and J lost 5 bases, with 11 bases between them. This CDR3 has 13 residues. The CDR3 spells CASSGGARDTQYF. The CDR3 DNA is TGTGCCAGCAGCGGGGGGGCGCGAGATACGCAGTATTTT.

The chain recombines TRBV28 with TRBJ2-7; 7 bases align to TRBD1. V shed 7 bases, J shed 4 bases, and the junction held 13 bases outside the gene matches. Germline lookup yields CDR1 MDHEN and CDR2 SYDVKM. There are 15 residues in the CDR3. CDR3: CASNAPRDSSYEQYF. Written as DNA, the CDR3 is TGTGCCAGCAACGCCCCCCGGGACAGTTCTTACGAGCAGTACTTC.

This clone is a singleton in its sample. J is TRBJ2-1 and V is TRBV28; D perhaps matches TRBD1 (6 bases). Trimming left V 8 bases short and J 9 bases short, with 14 bases between. This CDR3 has 12 residues. Germline V gene data show CDR1 as MDHEN and CDR2 as SYDVKM. The CDR3 region has the DNA TGTGCCAGCCTGGGGACACAGGGTGAGCAGTTCTTC. As protein: CASLGTQGEQFF.

V is TRBV7-9 and J is TRBJ1-1, with D perhaps TRBD1 (5 bases). The CDR3 consists of 15 residues. Germline CDR1 is SEHNR and CDR2 is FQNEAQ (reference sequence). The V gene lost 5 bases and the J gene lost 4 bases, with 17 bases spanning the gap. DNA for the CDR3: TGTGCCAGCAGCGATCGCAGGGATGGAGCCACTGAAGCTTTCTTT. Its protein is CASSDRRDGATEAFF.

The rearrangement uses TRBV27 and TRBJ2-1; 9 bases are shared with TRBD1. The length of the CDR3 is 16 residues. Germline CDR1 reads MNHEY; CDR2 reads SMNVEV (reference sequence). Trimming cost V 4 bases and J 1 base; bases outside gene matches: 5. DNA of the CDR3: TGTGCCAGCAGTTCCCTGGGGACAGGGTCCTACAATGAGCAGTTCTTC. This codes for CASSSLGTGSYNEQFF.

This clone qualifies as medium-sized. CDR3 nucleotide sequence: TGTGCCTGCAACGACAGGGTAAAGGGCTACACCTTC. This encodes CACNDRVKGYTF. The rearrangement joins TRBV30 to TRBJ1-2; 7 bases agree with TRBD1. Germline-derived CDR1 and CDR2 are GTSNPN and SVGIG (reference sequence). V lost 6 bases, J lost 8 bases, and 9 bases stayed unmatched. The length of the CDR3 is 12 residues.

Details on this clone: This sample includes further DNA sequences coding for the same CDR3. The chain couples TRBV5-6 to TRBJ1-5; TRBD1 agrees at 7 bases. Germline V CDR1 and CDR2: SGHDT, YYEEEE. V shed 0 bases and J 0 bases; nucleotides not matched to a gene: 0. The CDR3 loop spans 15 amino acids. CDR3 residues: CASSLAGGSNQPQHF. Written as DNA, the CDR3 is TGTGCCAGCAGCTTGGCAGGGGGTAGCAATCAGCCCCAGCATTTT.

This chain connects TRBV18 to TRBJ1-4; no clear D gene. CDR1 KGHSH and CDR2 LQKENI come from the germline V gene. Trimming stripped 4 bases from V and 7 bases from J, with 13 bases between. The CDR3 has 14 residues. The CDR3 DNA reads as TGTGCCAGCTCACTCCGGACGGAGGGTGAAAAACTGTTTTTT. This sequence encodes CASSLRTEGEKLFF.

In its sample, this clone was seen a few times. The chain combines TRBV28 with TRBJ1-1; D is undetermined. Germline CDR1 reads MDHEN; CDR2 reads SYDVKM. Trimming pared 1 base from V and 5 bases from J, leaving 11 bases between. The CDR3 totals 14 residues. The CDR3 is CASSLSARATEAFF. The DNA of the CDR3 is TGTGCCAGCAGTTTATCAGCCCGAGCGACTGAAGCTTTCTTT.

This clone came up once. V is TRBV29-1 and J is TRBJ2-1; D may be TRBD1 (6 bases). Trimming removed 6 bases from V and 8 bases from J, with 11 bases in between. CDR1 and CDR2 (germline): SQVTM, ANQGSEA. The CDR3 extends over 11 amino acids. Here the CDR3 DNA reads TGCAGCGTCGGACAGCAGGATGAGCAGTTCTTC. Its translation is CSVGQQDEQFF.